The next 17 T cell receptor beta chains were all read from a single sample in a study of T cells expressing NK-cell markers. TCRdb processed the 5' RACE reads again and assigns one entry to each CDR3 protein, with no DNA. The listing contains a few hundred thousand distinct CDR3 sequences. Sequences were obtained from blood T cells: a sorted CD56 or NKG2C T cell subset, CD4+ or CD8+ T cells, or bulk PBMC T cells (not recorded which). These TCRs come from a man between 18 and 29 years old in good health.

This rearrangement joins TRBV29-1 to TRBJ1-1; there is no DNA to check the TCRdb D call of TRBD1. CDR3 size: 11 residues. Germline CDR1 and CDR2: SQVTM and ANQGSEA. CDR3 sequence reads: CSVVMGVLAFF.

The J gene is TRBJ1-5, the V gene TRBV20-1. Germline CDR1 DFQATT, CDR2 SNEGSKA (reference sequence). The CDR3 is 16 amino acids. The chain's CDR3 is CSARGLMGRLNQPQHF.

The chain employs TRBV20-1 and TRBJ2-7; TCRdb reports TRBD2, a call that lacks DNA to check it against. The germline gives CDR1 DFQATT, CDR2 SNEGSKA (reference sequence). The CDR3 sequence is 12 residues long. The CDR3: CSAPKGLYEQYF.

The chain couples TRBV9 to TRBJ2-1; absent DNA, TCRdb's TRBD1 call cannot be checked. CDR3 length: 16 amino acids. Germline CDR1 is SGDLS and CDR2 is YYNGEE. This CDR3 is CASTKVGGGTYNEQFF.

V and J are TRBV5-1 and TRBJ2-7; without DNA, the TCRdb call of TRBD2 cannot be checked. The CDR3 is 13 amino acids. Germline CDR1 reads SGHRS; CDR2 reads YFSETQ. The CDR3 region is CASSPLWGYEQYF.

The CDR3 is CASSEMEDQPQHF. The chain has TRBV2 and TRBJ1-5. The CDR3 length is 13 residues. The germline V gene has CDR1 SNHLY and CDR2 FYNNEI.

The chain is built from TRBV19 and TRBJ2-5; TCRdb names TRBD2, which stays unverified in the absence of DNA. CDR1 is LNHDA and CDR2 is SQIVND in the germline V gene (reference sequence). This CDR3 spans 14 amino acids. The CDR3 loop is CASTKGTTGQTQYF.

The genes are TRBV27 and TRBJ1-3. The CDR3 is 11 residues long. Germline values: CDR1 MNHEY, CDR2 SMNVEV (reference sequence). The CDR3 loop is CASETGNTIYF.

J is TRBJ1-1 and V is TRBV15; TCRdb returns TRBD1, unconfirmable since there is no DNA. The V gene's germline CDR1 is LNHNV and CDR2 YYDKDF (reference sequence). The CDR3 contains 14 residues. CDR3 loop: CATSPATHYTEAFF. Based on the CDR3 plus reference TRBV15 and TRBJ1-1, the full variable domain is DAMVIQNPRYQVTQFGKPVTLSCSQTLNHNVMYWYQQKSSQAPKLLFHYYDKDFNNEADTPDNFQSRRPNTSFCFLDIRSPGLGDTAMYLCATSPATHYTEAFFGQGTRLTVV.

This chain uses TRBV9 with TRBJ2-3. CDR1 and CDR2 from the germline V gene are SGDLS and YYNGEE. There are 14 residues in the CDR3. CDR3 amino acids: CASSVTSLRDTQYF.

J is TRBJ2-5 and V is TRBV7-2; with no DNA, the TCRdb D assignment of TRBD1 cannot be verified. CDR1 and CDR2 from the germline V gene are SGHTA and FQGNSA. This CDR3 is 15 amino acids long. The CDR3 loop is CASSLGGALGETQYF. Using reference TRBV7-2 and TRBJ2-5 for the parts outside the CDR3, the full variable domain is GAGVSQSPSNKVTEKGKDVELRCDPISGHTALYWYRQSLGQGLEFLIYFQGNSAPDKSGLPSDRFSAERTGGSVSTLTIQRTQQEDSAVYLCASSLGGALGETQYFGPGTRLLVL.

The chain's CDR3 is CSAFPRQGASPGYGYTF. The V call is TRBV20-1, the J call TRBJ1-2; the D call of TRBD1 rests on TCRdb alone, since no DNA is present to check it. CDR1 is DFQATT, CDR2 SNEGSKA, per germline (reference sequence). This CDR3 spans 17 amino acids.

V gene TRBV29-1 combines with J gene TRBJ2-5; TCRdb indicates TRBD1, and absent DNA this call remains unverified. Per the germline V gene, CDR1 is SQVTM and CDR2 is ANQGSEA. The CDR3 has 14 amino acids. This CDR3 is CSVSGANGVEAQYF. Variable domain in full (rest from reference TRBV29-1 and TRBJ2-5): SAVISQKPSRDICQRGTSLTIQCQVDSQVTMMFWYRQQPGQSLTLIATANQGSEATYESGFVIDKFPISRPNLTFSTLTVSNMSPEDSSIYLCSVSGANGVEAQYFGPGTRLLVL.

CDR3 protein: CASSLTLGTSGNNEQFF. This chain joins TRBV12-3 or TRBV12-4 and TRBJ2-1; the TRBD2 assignment by TCRdb is unverifiable without DNA. The CDR3 loop spans 17 amino acids.

The genes are TRBV5-1 and TRBJ2-1; the D call of TRBD1 rests on TCRdb alone, since no DNA is present to check it. In germline, CDR1 is SGHRS, CDR2 YFSETQ. This CDR3 has 14 residues. The CDR3 sequence: CASSLPAPSNEQFF.

The chain employs TRBV11-3 and TRBJ2-2; TCRdb names TRBD1, which stays unverified in the absence of DNA. The germline V gene has CDR1 SGHNT and CDR2 YENEEA. The CDR3 runs 15 residues. CDR3 in amino acids: CASSLGGRATGELFF.

The chain is built from TRBV12-3 or TRBV12-4 and TRBJ2-3; TCRdb's D call, TRBD1, is unchecked because there is no DNA. The length of the CDR3 is 15 residues. Here the CDR3 reads CASRMTGGGTDTQYF.